A single sample gave rise to the 28 T cell receptor beta chains below, sequenced in a study of T cell repertoires in cytomegalovirus infection. TCRdb reprocessed the reads via MiXCR and lists one record per CDR3 protein. The table has under 800,000 distinct CDR3 sequences, 24% seen once; the top ten hold 8%. The specimen sequenced was CD8+ T cells from PBMCs. The receptors originated from a human donor in good health (CMV status not recorded). Some clones in this sample may be carry-over from other donors' samples.

This clonotype occurred a few times. J is TRBJ1-3 and V is TRBV7-9, with D maybe TRBD1 (6 bases). The CDR3 length is 15 residues. The V end lost 4 bases, the J end lost 1 base, and 11 bases lay between the germline ends. Per the germline V gene, CDR1 is SEHNR and CDR2 is FQNEAQ (reference sequence). The CDR3 DNA sequence: TGTGCCAGCAGCTGGGCGGGACAATCTGGAAACACCATATATTTT. Translated, it gives CASSWAGQSGNTIYF.

The V gene is TRBV28, the J gene TRBJ2-3; the match to TRBD2 covers 9 bases. This CDR3 has 16 amino acids. Germline V CDR1 and CDR2: MDHEN, SYDVKM. The trim removed 3 bases at V and 1 base at J, leaving 5 bases unmatched. This CDR3 reads CASSLIVAGGTDTQYF. DNA of the CDR3: TGTGCCAGCAGTTTGATTGTAGCGGGGGGCACAGATACGCAGTATTTT.

This clonotype was observed many times. This chain uses TRBV7-2 with TRBJ2-7, with 8 bases matching TRBD1. V lost 4 bases, J lost 7 bases, and 12 bases stayed unmatched. This CDR3 has 15 amino acids. CDR1 and CDR2 (germline): SGHTA, FQGNSA. The CDR3 DNA follows: TGTGCCAGCAGCTCCTTCGGGCAGGGGGCGGGGGAGCAGTACGTC. Protein: CASSSFGQGAGEQYV.

About this clonotype: This may stem from a read error, because a much larger clone lies one nucleotide away. The chain uses TRBV6-2 or TRBV6-3 and TRBJ1-3; unclear D gene. The CDR3 is made up of 15 amino acids. V shed 10 bases and J shed 0 bases, with 16 bases lying between them. Germline CDR1 and CDR2: MNHEY and SVGEGT. The CDR3 DNA reads as TGTGCCAACAATTCGCCGTACTACTCTGGAAACACCATATATTTT. As protein: CANNSPYYSGNTIYF.

This clonotype occurred many times. This rearrangement joins TRBV3-1 to TRBJ2-2, with TRBD1 identical over 9 bases. Per the germline V gene, CDR1 is LGHDT and CDR2 is YNNKEL (reference sequence). Losses at the gene ends were 0 bases for V and 4 bases for J; bases not matched to a gene: 15. The CDR3 length is 20 residues. The CDR3 DNA follows: TGTGCCAGCAGCCAAGAGGGAGGCGAACAGGGGGCGATGACCACCGGGGAGCTGTTTTTT. It codes for CASSQEGGEQGAMTTGELFF.

For this clonotype: One end of the junction varies from germline; a read error may be responsible. This chain uses TRBV12-3 or TRBV12-4 with TRBJ2-1; D ambiguous. The CDR3 has 15 amino acids. The CDR3 loop is CASSLGVLSYDEQFF. In DNA form, the CDR3 reads TGTGCCAGCAGTTTAGGAGTGCTCTCCTACGATGAGCAGTTCTTC.

This clonotype was counted only a few times. Compared with germline, one end of the junction differs, possibly owing to a read error. The rearrangement uses TRBV12-3 or TRBV12-4 and TRBJ2-1; 10 positions match TRBD2. The length of the CDR3 is 14 residues. This chain's CDR3 is CASSLAGVGDEQFF. In DNA form, the CDR3 reads TGTGCCAGCAGTCTAGCGGGGGTAGGGGATGAGCAGTTCTTC.

The chain joins TRBV6-5 to TRBJ2-7; tentative D call: TRBD1 (5 bases). The V end lost 0 bases, the J end lost 7 bases, and 16 bases lay between the germline ends. Germline V gene data show CDR1 as MNHEY and CDR2 as SVGAGI. This CDR3 has 15 residues. The CDR3 sequence: CASSYSGAAIAEQYF. The DNA for the CDR3 is TGTGCCAGCAGTTACTCAGGGGCAGCAATCGCTGAGCAGTACTTC.

Many counts were recorded for this clonotype. The chain links TRBV5-4 to TRBJ2-2; TRBD2 might be the D (6 bases). CDR3 length: 15 amino acids. Germline CDR1 SGHNT, CDR2 YYREEE (reference sequence). Trimming took off 0 bases at V and 3 bases at J, with 9 bases between the two ends. The CDR3 loop is CASSLDSGDTGELFF. The CDR3 DNA reads as TGTGCCAGCAGCTTGGATTCGGGAGACACCGGGGAGCTGTTTTTT. The whole variable domain, filled in from reference TRBV5-4 and TRBJ2-2, reads ETGVTQSPTHLIKTRGQQVTLRCSSQSGHNTVSWYQQALGQGPQFIFQYYREEENGRGNFPPRFSGLQFPNYSSELNVNALELDDSALYLCASSLDSGDTGELFFGEGSRLTVL.

This clonotype was detected only a few times. J is TRBJ2-1 and V is TRBV20-1, with 11 bases identical to TRBD1. V was clipped by 5 bases and J by 7 bases; unmatched bases: 10. The CDR3 totals 15 residues. CDR1 and CDR2 (germline): DFQATT, SNEGSKA (reference sequence). CDR3 nucleotides: TGCAGTGCTGGACTACGGGACAGGGGGAGGAATGAGCAGTTCTTC. Its protein product is CSAGLRDRGRNEQFF.

The rearrangement joins TRBV29-1 to TRBJ2-2; D is unresolved. CDR1 is SQVTM, CDR2 ANQGSEA, per germline. The CDR3 has 14 residues. V was clipped by 4 bases and J by 3 bases, with 12 bases between them. In DNA, the CDR3 is TGCAGCGTTGGTGCGAACAAACACACCGGGGAGCTGTTTTTT. Translated, it gives CSVGANKHTGELFF.

Note on this clonotype: One end of the junction does not line up with germline, which may come from a read error. The chain combines TRBV25-1 with TRBJ2-3, with 9 bases lining up with TRBD2. The CDR3 runs to 17 residues. Germline CDR1 MGHDK, CDR2 SYGVNS. The CDR3 coding sequence is TGTGCCAGCAGCCCGTCCCGCGGGGGGGCTTACACAGATACGCTGTATTTT. This codes for CASSPSRGGAYTDTLYF.

This chain joins TRBV6-5 and TRBJ1-1; D is perhaps TRBD1 (6 bases). The ends were cut back, 6 bases at V and 0 bases at J, with 14 bases in the middle. The CDR3 spans 15 residues. In germline, CDR1 is MNHEY, CDR2 SVGAGI. The CDR3: CASSQGRGVNTEAFF. The CDR3 DNA follows: TGTGCCAGCAGCCAGGGCAGGGGTGTGAACACTGAAGCTTTCTTT.

The chain recombines TRBV29-1 with TRBJ2-7; 8 nucleotides agree with TRBD1. CDR1 and CDR2 from the germline V gene are SQVTM and ANQGSEA. V gave up 5 bases and J gave up 4 bases; unmatched junction bases: 10. The CDR3 extends over 14 amino acids. CDR3: CSVWAGGFLYEQYF. For the CDR3, the DNA is TGCAGCGTTTGGGCAGGGGGCTTCCTGTACGAGCAGTACTTC.

This clonotype was seen ten or more times. The chain is built from TRBV4-1 and TRBJ1-2; TRBD1 might be the D (5 bases). Trimming pared 5 bases from V and 10 bases from J, leaving 11 bases between. The CDR3 runs to 11 residues. Germline V gene sequence: CDR1 MGHRA, CDR2 YSYEKL. The CDR3: CASSSSGLYTF. For the CDR3, the DNA is TGCGCCAGCAGCTCCTCGGGGCTCTACACCTTC.

V and J are TRBV13 and TRBJ2-1; 8 nucleotides align to TRBD2. J was trimmed by 10 bases and V by 3 bases; bases with no gene match: 8. The CDR3 totals 14 residues. In germline, CDR1 is PRHDT, CDR2 FYEKMQ (reference sequence). The CDR3 region is CASSLRGAPREQFF. In nucleotides, the CDR3 is TGTGCCAGCAGCTTGCGGGGGGCCCCTAGGGAGCAGTTCTTC.

This clonotype was picked up many times. The chain links TRBV7-9 to TRBJ2-1, with no clear D. CDR1 and CDR2 from the germline V gene are SEHNR and FQNEAQ (reference sequence). The CDR3 loop spans 15 amino acids. Trimming stripped 1 base from V and 8 bases from J, with 15 bases between. The CDR3 DNA follows: TGTGCCAGCAGCTTAGGCCCCCTACAATGGTATGAGCAGTTCTTC. Protein sequence: CASSLGPLQWYEQFF.

This clonotype showed up many times. At one boundary the junction diverges from the germline segment, which might be a read error. The J gene is TRBJ1-1, the V gene TRBV25-1, with D uncertain. Looked up from germline, CDR1 is MGHDK and CDR2 is SYGVNS. The CDR3 contains 11 residues. CDR3: CASSLGRTVLF. The CDR3 bases are TGTGCCAGCAGTTTGGGCCGTACGGTTCTCTTT.

J is TRBJ2-6 and V is TRBV28, with TRBD1 as a possible D gene (5 bases). The CDR3 runs to 19 residues. The germline gives CDR1 MDHEN, CDR2 SYDVKM. V lost 5 bases and J lost 2, with 22 bases in between. DNA of the CDR3: TGTGCCAGCAGTCCCCGATCTCCAGGGCCCGCCGCTGGGGCCAACGTCCTGACTTTC. This encodes CASSPRSPGPAAGANVLTF.

There are a few counts of this clonotype. The chain employs TRBV2 and TRBJ2-1; the D is unclear. Trimming shortened V by 8 bases and J by 0 bases, and 14 bases separated the two germline ends. The CDR3 contains 15 residues. Per germline, CDR1 SNHLY and CDR2 FYNNEI. DNA for the CDR3: TGTGCCAGCGACTTGCGAGGCTACTCCTACAATGAGCAGTTCTTC. This encodes CASDLRGYSYNEQFF.

This clonotype was observed once. Germline is not matched at one junction end, which may reflect a read error. The rearrangement links TRBV6-5 to TRBJ1-1; D is possibly TRBD1 (5 bases). The CDR3 runs 11 residues. Germline V gene lookup returns CDR1 MNHEY and CDR2 SVGAGI. Written as DNA, the CDR3 is TGTGACAGCAGCCCAGGGTCAATTGCTTTCTTT. It codes for CDSSPGSIAFF.

The V and J genes are TRBV7-3 and TRBJ2-1, with 11 positions matching TRBD1. Germline trimming cut 0 bases from V and 10 bases from J; bases unmatched to any gene: 8. Looked up from germline, CDR1 is SGHTA and CDR2 is FQGTGA. This CDR3 contains 16 residues. In DNA, the CDR3 is TGTGCCAGCAGCTTAACCGGGACAGGGGGTACCCTAGAGCAGTTCTTC. As protein: CASSLTGTGGTLEQFF.

The V call is TRBV7-9, the J call TRBJ1-1; possible D gene TRBD1, 5 bases. The germline V and J ends were trimmed by 5 bases and 1 base, with 14 bases remaining between them. This CDR3 spans 15 amino acids. The germline gives CDR1 SEHNR, CDR2 FQNEAQ (reference sequence). CDR3 DNA sequence: TGTGCCAGCAGCACCCCCAATGGGGCGAACACTGAAGCTTTCTTT. Translating gives CASSTPNGANTEAFF.

Worth noting for this clonotype: Without the conserved terminal phenylalanine or tryptophan, this CDR3 likely stems from a read error. The rearrangement joins TRBV28 to TRBJ2-5; D might be TRBD1 (6 bases). The CDR3 extends over 13 amino acids. V was shortened by 8 bases and J by 2 bases, with 12 bases between the two germline ends. Germline V gene sequence: CDR1 MDHEN, CDR2 SYDVKM. CDR3 loop: CASGPGQQETQYV. The CDR3 DNA reads as TGTGCCAGCGGACCCGGACAGCAAGAGACCCAGTACGTC.

The genes are TRBV27 and TRBJ1-2; D is perhaps TRBD1 (5 bases). V lost 5 bases and J lost 3, with 22 bases in between. The CDR3 totals 17 residues. Germline V gives CDR1 MNHEY, CDR2 SMNVEV (reference sequence). The CDR3 coding sequence is TGTGCCAGCAGTCCCGGTTTATTCAGGGAGTACTACTATGGCTACACCTTC. This codes for CASSPGLFREYYYGYTF.

This clonotype was detected ten times or more. This chain uses TRBV7-2 with TRBJ2-1; the D is unclear. The CDR3 spans 19 residues. The germline CDR1 and CDR2 sequences are SGHTA and FQGNSA. Deletions cut 3 bases from V and 0 bases from J, with 21 bases between. CDR3 sequence reads: CASSFSQRLQKSSYNEQFF. DNA for the CDR3: TGTGCCAGCAGCTTTAGCCAGCGATTACAGAAAAGCTCCTACAATGAGCAGTTCTTC.

This chain links TRBV20-1 with TRBJ2-1, with 8 bases fitting TRBD2. This CDR3 is built from 16 residues. CDR1 and CDR2 (germline): DFQATT, SNEGSKA (reference sequence). V was clipped by 1 base and J by 7 bases; unmatched bases: 12. The CDR3 protein is CSARALTGLVLNEQFF. CDR3 DNA: TGCAGTGCTAGAGCGCTCACGGGACTAGTGTTAAATGAGCAGTTCTTC.

The chain couples TRBV7-8 to TRBJ2-5, with 9 bases aligning to TRBD2. Germline V gene data show CDR1 as SGHVS and CDR2 as FQNEAQ. The CDR3 is 17 residues long. The J segment lost 2 bases and the V segment lost 1 base, leaving 8 bases of the junction unmatched. Here the CDR3 DNA reads TGTGCCAGCAGCTTAGGGGGGCTAGCGGGGACTCAAGAGACCCAGTACTTC. Translation gives CASSLGGLAGTQETQYF.